One and the same sample provided the 10 T cell receptor beta chains below, sequenced in a study of T cells in localized non-small cell lung cancer. Profiling relied on immunoSEQ multiplex PCR, and the TCRdb table lists in-frame clones only, not all of them. The sample holds thousands of clones; roughly 25% are singletons and the top ten take about 15%. The sample was lung tumor tissue, taken before any cancer treatment. The receptors come from a female donor over 55 with stage I lung adenocarcinoma.

There are a few counts of this clone. The chain joins TRBV30 to TRBJ2-3; 7 bases map to TRBD2. Looked up from germline, CDR1 is GTSNPN and CDR2 is SVGIG (reference sequence). This CDR3 region has 19 residues. Unmatched junction bases numbered 25, after V lost 8 bases and J lost 2 bases. CDR3 sequence (DNA): TGTGCCCTCTGGCCTGGAAGGGGCAGGGCGCGGGGGACCACAGATACGCAGTATTTT. It specifies CALWPGRGRARGTTDTQYF.

This clone was seen only a few times. This chain joins TRBV9 and TRBJ1-1, with D unclear. The CDR3 has 14 residues. CDR1 is SGDLS, CDR2 YYNGEE, per germline. The ends were cut back, 3 bases at V and 0 bases at J, with 9 bases in the middle. The CDR3 region is CASSAQIMNTEAFF. The CDR3 region has the DNA TGTGCCAGCAGCGCCCAGATTATGAACACTGAAGCTTTCTTT.

By share, this clone ranks as medium-sized. This sequence joins TRBV11-3 and TRBJ1-4; 7 nucleotides match TRBD1. Germline CDR1 is SGHNT and CDR2 is YENEEA. V trimming: 4 bases; J trimming: 5 bases; junction bases outside the gene matches: 7. This CDR3 region has 15 residues. The CDR3 reads CASSSNRGLNEKLFF. The DNA of the CDR3 is TGTGCCAGCAGCTCAAACAGGGGTCTAAATGAAAAACTGTTTTTT.

This clone was picked up many times. This chain connects TRBV4-1 to TRBJ2-5; D is possibly TRBD1 or TRBD2 (5 bases each). CDR1 is MGHRA and CDR2 is YSYEKL in the germline V gene. The germline V and J ends were trimmed by 0 bases and 5 bases, with 13 bases remaining between them. The CDR3 is 15 residues long. The CDR3, as DNA: TGCGCCAGCAGCCAAGATGGGGCTAGCCGGGAGACCCAGTACTTC. It translates to CASSQDGASRETQYF.

V is TRBV5-1 and J is TRBJ2-1, with D perhaps TRBD2 (6 bases). From germline, CDR1 is SGHRS and CDR2 YFSETQ. The CDR3 contains 15 residues. V was trimmed by 4 bases and J by 8 bases, leaving 19 bases between them. The CDR3 is CASSTPSVWRDEQFF. CDR3 coding DNA: TGCGCCAGCAGCACGCCTAGCGTCTGGAGGGATGAGCAGTTCTTC.

This clone was picked up a small number of times. V usage is TRBV30 and J usage is TRBJ2-2; 11 bases fit TRBD2. Germline assignment: CDR1 GTSNPN and CDR2 SVGIG (reference sequence). V shed 7 bases and J 6 bases; nucleotides not matched to a gene: 10. The CDR3 sequence is 15 residues long. DNA of the CDR3: TGTGCCTACACTAGCGGGAGCTCCACGGCCGGGGAGCTGTTTTTT. It codes for CAYTSGSSTAGELFF. Combining the CDR3 with reference TRBV30 and TRBJ2-2 gives the whole variable domain SQTIHQWPATLVQPVGSPLSLECTVEGTSNPNLYWYRQAAGRGLQLLFYSVGIGQISSEVPQNLSASRPQDRQFILSSKKLLLSDSGFYLCAYTSGSSTAGELFFGEGSRLTVL.

The chain has TRBV19 and TRBJ1-1; 8 bases are shared with TRBD1. J was trimmed by 2 bases and V by 3 bases; bases with no gene match: 8. The CDR3 is 16 residues long. CDR1 LNHDA and CDR2 SQIVND come from the germline V gene (reference sequence). The CDR3 sequence is CASSIFPGTGNTEAFF. The CDR3 region has the DNA TGTGCCAGTAGTATTTTTCCCGGGACAGGCAACACTGAAGCTTTCTTT.

CDR3 region: CASSSTPGHAGNTIYF. As DNA, the CDR3 is TGCGCCAGCAGCTCTACTCCGGGACACGCAGGAAACACCATATATTTT. The chain couples TRBV5-1 to TRBJ1-3, with D possibly TRBD1 on 6 matching bases. Looked up from germline, CDR1 is SGHRS and CDR2 is YFSETQ. V lost 3 bases to trimming and J lost 4 bases, with 17 bases between them. The CDR3 is made up of 16 amino acids.

This clone is medium-sized in the sample. The rearrangement links TRBV6-8 to TRBJ2-3; perhaps D is TRBD1 or TRBD2 (6 bases each). The CDR3 contains 14 residues. Looked up from germline, CDR1 is MNHGY and CDR2 is SAAAGT. V was shortened by 6 bases and J by 6 bases, with 16 bases between the two germline ends. CDR3 loop: CASSLTGAGDTQYF. DNA of the CDR3: TGTGCCAGCAGCCTAACGGGGGCGGGCGATACGCAGTATTTT.

In its sample, this clone is medium-sized (0.01 to 0.1%). The V and J genes are TRBV11-3 and TRBJ1-4; 8 bases are a match to TRBD1. The CDR3 is 14 amino acids. Germline CDR1 reads SGHNT; CDR2 reads YENEEA. V lost 4 bases to trimming and J lost 7 bases; unmatched junction nucleotides: 5. The CDR3 coding sequence is TGTGCCAGCAGCTCGACAGGGGTGGTTGAAAAACTGTTTTTT. It translates to CASSSTGVVEKLFF. Full variable domain (missing parts from reference TRBV11-3 and TRBJ1-4): EAGVVQSPRYKIIEKKQPVAFWCNPISGHNTLYWYLQNLGQGPELLIRYENEEAVDDSQLPKDRFSAERLKGVDSTLKIQPAELGDSAVYLCASSSTGVVEKLFFGSGTQLSVL.